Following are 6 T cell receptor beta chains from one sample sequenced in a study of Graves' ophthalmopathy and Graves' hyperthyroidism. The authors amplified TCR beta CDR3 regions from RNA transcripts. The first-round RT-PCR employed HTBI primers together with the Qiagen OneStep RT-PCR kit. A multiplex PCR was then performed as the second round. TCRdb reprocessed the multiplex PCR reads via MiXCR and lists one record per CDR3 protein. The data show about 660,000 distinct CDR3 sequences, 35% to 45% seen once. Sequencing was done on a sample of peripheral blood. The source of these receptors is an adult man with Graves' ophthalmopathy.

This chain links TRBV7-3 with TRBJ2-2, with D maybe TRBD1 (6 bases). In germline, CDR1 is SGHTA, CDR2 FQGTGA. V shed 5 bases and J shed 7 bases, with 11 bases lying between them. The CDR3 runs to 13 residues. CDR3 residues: CASSRQTGGELFF. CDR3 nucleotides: TGTGCCAGCAGCCGACAGACAGGCGGGGAGCTGTTTTTT.

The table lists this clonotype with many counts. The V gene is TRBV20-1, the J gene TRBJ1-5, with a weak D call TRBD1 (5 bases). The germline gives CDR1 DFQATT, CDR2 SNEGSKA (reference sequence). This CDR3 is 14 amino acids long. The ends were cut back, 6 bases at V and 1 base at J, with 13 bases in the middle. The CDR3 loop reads CSASGWGSNQPQHF. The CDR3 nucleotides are TGCAGTGCCAGCGGTTGGGGGAGCAATCAGCCCCAGCATTTT.

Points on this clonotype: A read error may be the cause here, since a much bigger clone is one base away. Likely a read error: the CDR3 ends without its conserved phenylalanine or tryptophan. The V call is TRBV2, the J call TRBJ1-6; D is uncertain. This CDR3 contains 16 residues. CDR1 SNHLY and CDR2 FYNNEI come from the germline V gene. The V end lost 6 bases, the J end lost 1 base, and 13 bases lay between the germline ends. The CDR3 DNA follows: TGTGCCAGCAGCGTTCCGGGAAATTCCTATAATTCACCCCTCCACCTT. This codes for CASSVPGNSYNSPLHL.

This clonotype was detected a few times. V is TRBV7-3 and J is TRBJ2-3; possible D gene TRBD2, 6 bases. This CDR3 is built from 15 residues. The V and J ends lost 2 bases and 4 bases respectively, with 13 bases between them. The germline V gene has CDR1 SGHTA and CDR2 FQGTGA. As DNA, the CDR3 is TGTGCCAGCAGCTTAGGAGGCGCTAGCGCAGATACGCAGTATTTT. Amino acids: CASSLGGASADTQYF.

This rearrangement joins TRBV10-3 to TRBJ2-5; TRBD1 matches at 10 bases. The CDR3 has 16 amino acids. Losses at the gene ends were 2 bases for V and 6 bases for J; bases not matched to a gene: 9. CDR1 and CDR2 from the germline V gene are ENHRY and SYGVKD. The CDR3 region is CAISEGPGQGRKTQYF. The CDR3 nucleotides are TGTGCCATCAGTGAGGGACCGGGACAGGGGAGGAAGACCCAGTACTTC.

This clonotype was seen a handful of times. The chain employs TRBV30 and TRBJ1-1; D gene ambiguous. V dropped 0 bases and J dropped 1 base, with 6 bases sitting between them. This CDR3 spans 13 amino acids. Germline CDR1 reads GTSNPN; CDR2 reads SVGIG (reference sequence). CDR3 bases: TGTGCCTGGAGTGTACCGAGGAACACTGAAGCTTTCTTT. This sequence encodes CAWSVPRNTEAFF.